This T cell receptor (beta chain) was observed in a study of cytomegalovirus exposure and HLA in healthy donors. PCR amplification relied on 60 Vbeta primers (plus 13 Jbeta primers). Sequencing used immunoSEQ multiplex PCR; TCRdb keeps in-frame clones, though not all of them. The table records over 95,000 clones, about 70% of them present only once. Germline V gene lookup returns CDR1 SGHRS and CDR2 YFSETQ. CDR3 length equals 14 residues. The V and J ends lost 3 bases and 2 bases respectively, with 8 bases between them. The sequence derives from a human donor in good health. The rearrangement links TRBV5-1 to TRBJ2-2; D gene unclear. Sequencing was done on a sample of PBMCs. The CDR3 protein is CASSSAANTGELFF. CDR3 in DNA: TGCGCCAGCAGCTCGGCGGCTAACACCGGGGAGCTGTTTTTT.